This T cell receptor (beta chain) derives from a study of cytomegalovirus exposure and HLA in healthy donors. In the PCR, 60 Vbeta and 13 Jbeta primers were used. TCRdb keeps only in-frame clones here, not all; method: immunoSEQ multiplex PCR. The sample has more than 250,000 clones; approximately 90% are singletons. Remarks on this clone: Its target is unknown.

Germline assignment: CDR1 MNHEY and CDR2 SMNVEV (reference sequence). J lost 3 bases, V lost 7 bases, and 12 bases had no gene match. The CDR3 runs 17 residues. Points from the study as a whole: Follow-up analysis later connected one missense variant in DCLRE1C with trimming of TCR beta V- and J-genes. In a later analysis, the majority of CMV-associated beta chains seemingly showed HLA restriction. A later analysis revealed that TCR association rates differed between HLA loci, peaking at DRB1 and bottoming out at HLA-C.

The chain couples TRBV27 to TRBJ2-2; 9 bases fit TRBD1. The clonotype was recovered from a woman younger than 35 in good health and CMV-seronegative. The sequenced sample consisted of PBMCs. The CDR3 DNA sequence: TGTGCCAGCATTCGCCGGAACAGGGGGCGGTACACCGGGGAGCTGTTTTTT. Protein: CASIRRNRGRYTGELFF.